This is a list of T cell receptor beta chains from one sample in a study of T cells after posttransplantation cyclophosphamide. Libraries were prepared by immunoSEQ multiplex PCR; TCRdb keeps only in-frame clonotypes and omits some of them. The sample has some 7,000 clones, 65% to 80% seen once. Input material: memory CD4+ T cells sorted from blood. Receptor source: a woman aged 45-65 years in good health and a related stem cell transplant donor. The CDR3 runs from the conserved cysteine through the conserved F or W. A D gene is named only where the DNA matches it firmly. The listing skips clone size in some rows; elsewhere it reads once, few, many or a size class.

TRBV7-9	NA	TRBD1	TRBJ2-7	CASRDGGTGYKYF	TGTGCCAGCAGGGACGGCGGGACAGGGTATAAGTACTTC
TRBV7-3	NA	NA	TRBJ2-3	CASSRRLTSTDTQYF	TGTGCCAGCAGCCGCCGGTTGACTAGCACAGATACGCAGTATTTT
TRBV20-1	NA	NA	TRBJ2-5	CSVAVQETQYF	TGCAGTGTGGCAGTCCAAGAGACCCAGTACTTC
TRBV6-6	NA	NA	TRBJ1-2	CASSCSWGPAYGYTF	TGTGCCAGCAGTTGCTCTTGGGGGCCTGCCTATGGCTACACCTTC
TRBV7-9	NA	TRBD2	TRBJ2-7	CASSPHRLAGGMVYEQYF	TGTGCCAGCAGCCCACATCGGCTAGCGGGAGGTATGGTTTACGAGCAGTACTTC
TRBV6-5	NA	NA	TRBJ1-4	CASRSPRAGDEKLFF	TGTGCCAGCAGGTCCCCGAGGGCTGGGGATGAAAAACTGTTTTTT
TRBV9	once	NA	TRBJ1-1	CASSVQQRLTGRVKAFF	TGTGCCAGCAGCGTTCAGCAGCGACTAACCGGACGTGTGAAAGCTTTCTTT
TRBV5-4	NA	NA	TRBJ2-3	CASSLRQARTDTQYF	TGTGCCAGCAGCTTGCGCCAGGCCAGGACAGATACGCAGTATTTT
TRBV27	NA	TRBD1	TRBJ2-5	CASRPQGTAQETQYF	TGTGCCAGCAGGCCTCAAGGGACAGCCCAAGAGACCCAGTACTTC
TRBV30	few	NA	TRBJ1-3	CAWRGSRVTGNTIYF	TGTGCCTGGAGAGGTAGCAGGGTGACTGGAAACACCATATATTTT
TRBV2	once	TRBD1	TRBJ1-5	CASSENRGGQPQHF	TGTGCCAGCAGTGAAAACAGGGGAGGACAGCCCCAGCATTTT
TRBV7-8	NA	TRBD2	TRBJ2-2	CASSLPPGGTGELFF	TGTGCCAGCAGCTTACCCCCGGGAGGGACCGGGGAGCTGTTTTTT
TRBV7-9	few	NA	TRBJ1-2	CASSWGEMGGYTF	TGTGCCAGCAGCTGGGGGGAGATGGGTGGCTACACCTTC
TRBV2	NA	TRBD2	TRBJ2-3	CASSSGLAGGRRTDTQYF	TGTGCCAGCAGTTCGGGACTAGCGGGAGGGCGAAGGACAGATACGCAGTATTTT
TRBV6-6	NA	TRBD1	TRBJ1-5	CASGLEGAKPQHF	TGTGCCAGCGGCCTGGAGGGGGCTAAGCCCCAGCATTTT
TRBV6-4	NA	TRBD1	TRBJ1-3	CASSGTNRGPGNTIYF	TGTGCCAGCAGTGGTACAAACAGGGGGCCGGGAAACACCATATATTTT
TRBV28	NA	NA	TRBJ2-5	CASSRGQETQYF	TGTGCCAGCAGCAGGGGCCAAGAGACCCAGTACTTC
TRBV4-2	once	NA	TRBJ1-5	CASSQDLPGHHSNQPQHF	TGTGCCAGCAGCCAAGACTTACCGGGACACCATAGCAATCAGCCCCAGCATTTT
TRBV2	once	NA	TRBJ1-2	CASSSDTNNYGYTF	TGTGCCAGCAGTTCGGACACCAATAACTATGGCTACACCTTC
TRBV9	few	TRBD1	TRBJ1-2	CASSVASDRGPKTF	TGTGCCAGCAGCGTAGCTTCGGACAGGGGCCCAAAAACCTTC
TRBV30	NA	NA	TRBJ1-3	CAWSLERSGNTIYF	TGTGCCTGGAGTCTTGAGCGCTCTGGAAACACCATATATTTT
TRBV30	NA	NA	TRBJ1-2	CAWSVKERGGYTF	TGTGCCTGGAGTGTAAAGGAAAGAGGTGGCTACACCTTC
TRBV10-3	NA	TRBD2	TRBJ2-3	CAIATLAGGTDTQYF	TGTGCCATCGCTACCCTAGCGGGAGGGACAGATACGCAGTATTTT
TRBV6-5	NA	TRBD2	TRBJ2-1	CASSYLASGMYNEQFF	TGTGCCAGCAGTTACTTAGCTAGCGGGATGTACAATGAGCAGTTCTTC
TRBV19	NA	NA	TRBJ2-1	CASSIGQSSYNEQFF	TGTGCCAGTAGTATCGGACAGAGCTCCTACAATGAGCAGTTCTTC
TRBV7-9	NA	TRBD1	TRBJ1-1	CASSLAMGQPNTEAFF	TGTGCCAGCAGCCTAGCTATGGGACAGCCGAACACTGAAGCTTTCTTT
TRBV15	NA	TRBD2	TRBJ2-1	CATSRPRGDYLGLFDEQFF	TGTGCCACCAGCAGGCCGCGGGGGGACTATCTCGGCCTGTTCGATGAGCAGTTCTTC